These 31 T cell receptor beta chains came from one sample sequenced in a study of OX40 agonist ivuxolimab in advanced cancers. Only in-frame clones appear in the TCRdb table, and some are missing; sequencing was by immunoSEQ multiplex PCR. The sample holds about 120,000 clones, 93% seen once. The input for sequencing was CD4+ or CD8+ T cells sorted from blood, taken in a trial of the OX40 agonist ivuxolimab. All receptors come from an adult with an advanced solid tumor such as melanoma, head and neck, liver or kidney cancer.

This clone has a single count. The CDR3 DNA reads TGTGCCAGCAGCGTAGGGGTGACTAGCGGTAAAGAGACCCAGTACTTC. Its translation: CASSVGVTSGKETQYF. The chain uses TRBV9 and TRBJ2-5; 9 positions agree with TRBD2. Germline V gene lookup returns CDR1 SGDLS and CDR2 YYNGEE. J was trimmed by 3 bases and V by 0 bases; bases with no gene match: 6. The CDR3 has 16 residues.

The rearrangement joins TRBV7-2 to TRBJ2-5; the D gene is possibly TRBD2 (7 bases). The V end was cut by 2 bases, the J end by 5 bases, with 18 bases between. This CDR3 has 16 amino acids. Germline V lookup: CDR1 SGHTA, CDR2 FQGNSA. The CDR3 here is CASSLIGGGAMETQYF. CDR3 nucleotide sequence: TGTGCCAGCAGCTTAATCGGTGGGGGGGCCATGGAGACCCAGTACTTC.

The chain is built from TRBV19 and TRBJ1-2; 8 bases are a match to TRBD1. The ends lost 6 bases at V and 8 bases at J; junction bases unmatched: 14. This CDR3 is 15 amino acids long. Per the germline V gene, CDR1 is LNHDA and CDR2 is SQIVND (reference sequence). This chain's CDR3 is CASRKGQGASWGYTF. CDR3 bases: TGTGCCAGTAGGAAAGGGCAGGGGGCTTCTTGGGGCTACACCTTC.

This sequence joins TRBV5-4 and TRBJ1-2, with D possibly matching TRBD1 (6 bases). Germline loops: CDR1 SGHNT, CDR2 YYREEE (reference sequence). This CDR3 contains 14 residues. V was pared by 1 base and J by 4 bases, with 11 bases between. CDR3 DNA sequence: TGTGCCAGCAGCTTGATGGGGGCCGGCTATGGCTACACCTTC. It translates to CASSLMGAGYGYTF. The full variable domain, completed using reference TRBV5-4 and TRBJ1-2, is ETGVTQSPTHLIKTRGQQVTLRCSSQSGHNTVSWYQQALGQGPQFIFQYYREEENGRGNFPPRFSGLQFPNYSSELNVNALELDDSALYLCASSLMGAGYGYTFGSGTRLTVV.

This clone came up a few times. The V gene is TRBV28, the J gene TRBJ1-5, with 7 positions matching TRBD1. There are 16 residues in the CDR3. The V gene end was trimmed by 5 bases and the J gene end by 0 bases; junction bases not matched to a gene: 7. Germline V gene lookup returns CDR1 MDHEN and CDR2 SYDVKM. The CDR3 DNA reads TGTGCCAGCAGTCGAATAACAGGGGTTAGCAATCAGCCCCAGCATTTT. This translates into CASSRITGVSNQPQHF.

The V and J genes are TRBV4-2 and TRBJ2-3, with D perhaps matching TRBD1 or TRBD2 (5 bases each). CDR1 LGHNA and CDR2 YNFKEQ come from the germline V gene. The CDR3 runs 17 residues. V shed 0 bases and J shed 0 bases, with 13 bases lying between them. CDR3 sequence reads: CASSQDPGTTSTDTQYF. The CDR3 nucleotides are TGTGCCAGCAGCCAAGATCCCGGGACGACCAGCACAGATACGCAGTATTTT.

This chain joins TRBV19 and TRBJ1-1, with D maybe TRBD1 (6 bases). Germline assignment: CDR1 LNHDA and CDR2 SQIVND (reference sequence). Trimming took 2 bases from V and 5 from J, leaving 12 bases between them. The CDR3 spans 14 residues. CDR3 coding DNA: TGTGCCAGTAGTATATATGGCCAGGGGACTGAAGCTTTCTTT. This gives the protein CASSIYGQGTEAFF. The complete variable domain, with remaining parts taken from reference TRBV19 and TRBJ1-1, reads DGGITQSPKYLFRKEGQNVTLSCEQNLNHDAMYWYRQDPGQGLRLIYYSQIVNDFQKGDIAEGYSVSREKKESFPLTVTSAQKNPTAFYLCASSIYGQGTEAFFGQGTRLTVV.

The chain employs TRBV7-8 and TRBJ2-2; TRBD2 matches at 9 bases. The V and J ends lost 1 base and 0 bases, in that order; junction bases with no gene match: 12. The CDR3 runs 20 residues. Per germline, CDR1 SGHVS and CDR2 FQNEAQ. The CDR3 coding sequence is TGTGCCAGCAGCTTAGTGATCGTTAGCGGGGGCGCCGCGAACACCGGGGAGCTGTTTTTT. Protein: CASSLVIVSGGAANTGELFF.

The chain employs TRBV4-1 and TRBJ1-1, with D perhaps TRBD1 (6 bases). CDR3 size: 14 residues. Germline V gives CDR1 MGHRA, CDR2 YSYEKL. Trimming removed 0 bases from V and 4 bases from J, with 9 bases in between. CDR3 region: CASSQEQGATEAFF. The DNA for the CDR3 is TGCGCCAGCAGCCAAGAACAGGGTGCCACTGAAGCTTTCTTT.

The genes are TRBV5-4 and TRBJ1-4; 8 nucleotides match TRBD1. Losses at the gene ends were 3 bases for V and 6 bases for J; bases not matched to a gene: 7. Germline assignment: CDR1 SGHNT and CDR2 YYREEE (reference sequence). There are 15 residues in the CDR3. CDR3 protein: CASSSKTGVDEKLFF. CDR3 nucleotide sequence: TGTGCCAGCAGCTCAAAGACAGGGGTTGATGAAAAACTGTTTTTT. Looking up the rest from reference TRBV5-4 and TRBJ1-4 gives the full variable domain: ETGVTQSPTHLIKTRGQQVTLRCSSQSGHNTVSWYQQALGQGPQFIFQYYREEENGRGNFPPRFSGLQFPNYSSELNVNALELDDSALYLCASSSKTGVDEKLFFGSGTQLSVL.

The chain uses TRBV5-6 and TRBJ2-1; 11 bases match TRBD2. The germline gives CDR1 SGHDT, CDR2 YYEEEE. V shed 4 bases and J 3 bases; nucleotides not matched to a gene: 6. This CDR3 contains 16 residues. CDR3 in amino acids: CASSPGTSGLYNEQFF. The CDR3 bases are TGTGCCAGCAGCCCTGGGACTAGCGGTCTCTACAATGAGCAGTTCTTC. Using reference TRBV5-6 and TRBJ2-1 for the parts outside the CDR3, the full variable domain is DAGVTQSPTHLIKTRGQQVTLRCSPKSGHDTVSWYQQALGQGPQFIFQYYEEEERQRGNFPDRFSGHQFPNYSSELNVNALLLGDSALYLCASSPGTSGLYNEQFFGPGTRLTVL.

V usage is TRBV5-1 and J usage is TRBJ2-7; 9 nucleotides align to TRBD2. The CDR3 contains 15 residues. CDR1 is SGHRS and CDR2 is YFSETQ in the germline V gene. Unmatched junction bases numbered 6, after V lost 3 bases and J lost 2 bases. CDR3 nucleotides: TGCGCCAGCAGCTCACCGGGACTAGCAACCTACGAGCAGTACTTC. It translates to CASSSPGLATYEQYF.

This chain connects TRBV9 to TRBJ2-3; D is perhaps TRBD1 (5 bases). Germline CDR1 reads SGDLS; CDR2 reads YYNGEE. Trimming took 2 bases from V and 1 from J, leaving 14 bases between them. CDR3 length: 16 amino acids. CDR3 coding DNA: TGTGCCAGCAGCGTGCAGGGATCTGTGGGCACAGATACGCAGTATTTT. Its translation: CASSVQGSVGTDTQYF.

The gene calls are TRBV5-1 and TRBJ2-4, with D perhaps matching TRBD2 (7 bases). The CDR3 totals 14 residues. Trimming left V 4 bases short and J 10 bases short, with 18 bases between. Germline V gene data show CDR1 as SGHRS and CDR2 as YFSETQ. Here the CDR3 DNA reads TGCGCCAGCAGCCCCGAAGGGCGGGGGACAATTCAGTACTTC. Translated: CASSPEGRGTIQYF.

CDR3 protein: CASSSLGGQGPYYEQYF. The CDR3 DNA sequence: TGTGCCAGCAGCTCATTAGGAGGACAGGGCCCTTACTACGAGCAGTACTTC. The V gene is TRBV7-2, the J gene TRBJ2-7; 8 nucleotides line up with TRBD1. Looked up from germline, CDR1 is SGHTA and CDR2 is FQGNSA. This CDR3 comprises 17 residues. The J segment lost 3 bases and the V segment lost 4 bases, leaving 14 bases of the junction unmatched.

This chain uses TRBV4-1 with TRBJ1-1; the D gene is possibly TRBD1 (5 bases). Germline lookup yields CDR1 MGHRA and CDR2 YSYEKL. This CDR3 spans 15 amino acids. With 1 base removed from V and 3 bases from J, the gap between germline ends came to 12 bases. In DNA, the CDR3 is TGCGCCAGCAGCCAAGGGAGACAGTCGGACACTGAAGCTTTCTTT. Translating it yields CASSQGRQSDTEAFF.

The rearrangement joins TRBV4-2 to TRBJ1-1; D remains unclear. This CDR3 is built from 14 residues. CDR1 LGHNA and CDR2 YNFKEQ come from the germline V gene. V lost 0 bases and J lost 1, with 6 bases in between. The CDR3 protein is CASSQDMWNTEAFF. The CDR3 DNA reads TGTGCCAGCAGCCAAGATATGTGGAACACTGAAGCTTTCTTT.

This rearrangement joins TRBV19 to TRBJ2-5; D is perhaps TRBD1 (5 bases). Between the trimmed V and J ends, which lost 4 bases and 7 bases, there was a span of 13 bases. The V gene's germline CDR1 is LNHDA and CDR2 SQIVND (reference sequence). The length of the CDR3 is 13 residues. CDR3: CASSRGRVGTQYF. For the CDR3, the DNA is TGTGCCAGTAGTAGGGGCAGGGTAGGGACCCAGTACTTC.

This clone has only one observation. This CDR3 is CASSEGYLRGETQYF. CDR3 bases: TGTGCCAGCAGTGAAGGGTACTTGAGGGGTGAGACCCAGTACTTC. The chain combines TRBV2 with TRBJ2-5, with D perhaps being TRBD1 or TRBD2 (5 bases each). Per germline, CDR1 SNHLY and CDR2 FYNNEI. There are 15 residues in the CDR3. V dropped 1 base and J dropped 5 bases, with 14 bases sitting between them.

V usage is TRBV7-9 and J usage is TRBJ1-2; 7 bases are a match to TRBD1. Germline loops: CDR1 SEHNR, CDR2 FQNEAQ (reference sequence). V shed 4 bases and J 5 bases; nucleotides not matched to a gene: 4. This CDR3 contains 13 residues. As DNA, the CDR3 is TGTGCCAGCAGCTCTCAACAGGGGTATGGCTACACCTTC. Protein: CASSSQQGYGYTF.

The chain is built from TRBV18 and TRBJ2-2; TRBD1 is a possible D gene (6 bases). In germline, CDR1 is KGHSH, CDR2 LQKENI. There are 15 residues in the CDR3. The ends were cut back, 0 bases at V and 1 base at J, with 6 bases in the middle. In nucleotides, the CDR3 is TGTGCCAGCTCACCACCGGACAGGAACACCGGGGAGCTGTTTTTT. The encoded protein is CASSPPDRNTGELFF.

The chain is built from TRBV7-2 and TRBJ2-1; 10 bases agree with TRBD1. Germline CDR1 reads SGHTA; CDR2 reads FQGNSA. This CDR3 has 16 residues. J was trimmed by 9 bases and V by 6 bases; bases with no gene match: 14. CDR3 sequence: CASRPTTGGPGGEQFF. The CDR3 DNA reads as TGTGCCAGCAGACCTACGACAGGGGGCCCGGGTGGTGAGCAGTTCTTC.

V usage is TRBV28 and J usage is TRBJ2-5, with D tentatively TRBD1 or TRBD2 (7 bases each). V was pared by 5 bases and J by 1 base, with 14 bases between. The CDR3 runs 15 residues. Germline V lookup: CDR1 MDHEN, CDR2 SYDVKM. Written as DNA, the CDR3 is TGTGCCAGCAGTCAGGGGGGGTGGGTCCAAGAGACCCAGTACTTC. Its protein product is CASSQGGWVQETQYF.

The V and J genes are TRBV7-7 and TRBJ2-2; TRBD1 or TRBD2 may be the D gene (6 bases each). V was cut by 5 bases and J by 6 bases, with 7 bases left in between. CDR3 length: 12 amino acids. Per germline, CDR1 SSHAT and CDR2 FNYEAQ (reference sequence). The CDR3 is CASSRGPGELFF. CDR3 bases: TGTGCCAGCAGCCGGGGGCCCGGGGAGCTGTTTTTT.

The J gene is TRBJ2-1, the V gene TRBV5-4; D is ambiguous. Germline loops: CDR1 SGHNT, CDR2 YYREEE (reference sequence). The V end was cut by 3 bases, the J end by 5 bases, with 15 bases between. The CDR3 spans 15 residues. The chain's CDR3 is CASSSQPGGDNEQFF. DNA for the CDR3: TGTGCCAGCAGCTCACAACCTGGTGGCGACAATGAGCAGTTCTTC. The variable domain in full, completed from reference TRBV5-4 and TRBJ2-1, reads ETGVTQSPTHLIKTRGQQVTLRCSSQSGHNTVSWYQQALGQGPQFIFQYYREEENGRGNFPPRFSGLQFPNYSSELNVNALELDDSALYLCASSSQPGGDNEQFFGPGTRLTVL.

In DNA form, the CDR3 reads TGTGCCAGCAGTTCTACAGGGGGCGGTCAGCCCCAGCATTTT. The encoded protein is CASSSTGGGQPQHF. The chain uses TRBV28 and TRBJ1-5; 9 bases line up with TRBD1. The germline V gene has CDR1 MDHEN and CDR2 SYDVKM. The CDR3 has 14 amino acids. Trimming removed 4 bases from V and 6 bases from J; junction bases left unmatched: 4.

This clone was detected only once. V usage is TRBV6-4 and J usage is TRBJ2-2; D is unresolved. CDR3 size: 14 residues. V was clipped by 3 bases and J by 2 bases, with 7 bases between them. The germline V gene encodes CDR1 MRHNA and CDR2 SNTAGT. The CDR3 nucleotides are TGTGCCAGCAGTGAACATTACAACACCGGGGAGCTGTTTTTT. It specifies CASSEHYNTGELFF.

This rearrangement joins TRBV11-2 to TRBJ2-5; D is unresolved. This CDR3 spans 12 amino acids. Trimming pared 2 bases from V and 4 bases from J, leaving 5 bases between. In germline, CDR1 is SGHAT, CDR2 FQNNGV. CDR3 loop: CASSLIPETQYF. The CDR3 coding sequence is TGTGCCAGCAGCTTAATCCCAGAGACCCAGTACTTC. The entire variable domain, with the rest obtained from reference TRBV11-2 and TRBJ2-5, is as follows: EAGVAQSPRYKIIEKRQSVAFWCNPISGHATLYWYQQILGQGPKLLIQFQNNGVVDDSQLPKDRFSAERLKGVDSTLKIQPAKLEDSAVYLCASSLIPETQYFGPGTRLLVL.

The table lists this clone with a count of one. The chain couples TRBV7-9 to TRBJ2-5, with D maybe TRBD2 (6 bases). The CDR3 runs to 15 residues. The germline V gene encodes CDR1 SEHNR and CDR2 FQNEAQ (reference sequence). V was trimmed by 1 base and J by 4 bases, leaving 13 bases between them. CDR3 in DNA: TGTGCCAGCAGCTTAGGCGGGGAGATTGGAGAGACCCAGTACTTC. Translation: CASSLGGEIGETQYF.

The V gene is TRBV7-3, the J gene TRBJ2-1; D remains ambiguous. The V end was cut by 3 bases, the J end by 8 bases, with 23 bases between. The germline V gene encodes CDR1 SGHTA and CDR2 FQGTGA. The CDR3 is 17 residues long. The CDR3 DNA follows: TGTGCCAGCAGCTTTAGGACCGCGAGGTCCTTTTCGGATGAGCAGTTCTTC. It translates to CASSFRTARSFSDEQFF. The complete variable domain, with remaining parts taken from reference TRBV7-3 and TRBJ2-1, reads GAGVSQTPSNKVTEKGKYVELRCDPISGHTALYWYRQSLGQGPEFLIYFQGTGAADDSGLPNDRFFAVRPEGSVSTLKIQRTERGDSAVYLCASSFRTARSFSDEQFFGPGTRLTVL.

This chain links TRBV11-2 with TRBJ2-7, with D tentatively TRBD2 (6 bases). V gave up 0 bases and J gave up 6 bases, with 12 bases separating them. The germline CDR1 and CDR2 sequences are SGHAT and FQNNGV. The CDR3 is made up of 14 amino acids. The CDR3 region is CASSLDGAGLEQYF. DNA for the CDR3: TGTGCCAGCAGCTTAGACGGGGCGGGGCTCGAGCAGTACTTC.